This T cell receptor (beta chain) was identified in a study of Graves' ophthalmopathy and Graves' hyperthyroidism. This clonotype was detected many times. The TCR beta CDR3 regions underwent amplification from RNA transcripts. The workflow started with a first-round RT-PCR run with HTBI primers and then moved on to a second-round multiplex PCR. MiXCR, applied by TCRdb to the multiplex PCR reads, yields one record per CDR3 protein. The sample lists around 1,200,000 distinct CDR3 sequences, about two fifths occurring once. Trimming stripped 5 bases from V and 5 bases from J, with 9 bases between. Germline-derived CDR1 and CDR2 are MDHEN and SYDVKM. The CDR3 has 12 residues.

The sequence derives from an adult man with Graves' hyperthyroidism. Sequencing was carried out using peripheral blood or thyroid tissue (not recorded which). This rearrangement joins TRBV28 to TRBJ2-5; the D is unclear. CDR3 DNA sequence: TGTGCCAGCAGTCTGCAAAGGGAGACCCAGTACTTC. This gives the protein CASSLQRETQYF.